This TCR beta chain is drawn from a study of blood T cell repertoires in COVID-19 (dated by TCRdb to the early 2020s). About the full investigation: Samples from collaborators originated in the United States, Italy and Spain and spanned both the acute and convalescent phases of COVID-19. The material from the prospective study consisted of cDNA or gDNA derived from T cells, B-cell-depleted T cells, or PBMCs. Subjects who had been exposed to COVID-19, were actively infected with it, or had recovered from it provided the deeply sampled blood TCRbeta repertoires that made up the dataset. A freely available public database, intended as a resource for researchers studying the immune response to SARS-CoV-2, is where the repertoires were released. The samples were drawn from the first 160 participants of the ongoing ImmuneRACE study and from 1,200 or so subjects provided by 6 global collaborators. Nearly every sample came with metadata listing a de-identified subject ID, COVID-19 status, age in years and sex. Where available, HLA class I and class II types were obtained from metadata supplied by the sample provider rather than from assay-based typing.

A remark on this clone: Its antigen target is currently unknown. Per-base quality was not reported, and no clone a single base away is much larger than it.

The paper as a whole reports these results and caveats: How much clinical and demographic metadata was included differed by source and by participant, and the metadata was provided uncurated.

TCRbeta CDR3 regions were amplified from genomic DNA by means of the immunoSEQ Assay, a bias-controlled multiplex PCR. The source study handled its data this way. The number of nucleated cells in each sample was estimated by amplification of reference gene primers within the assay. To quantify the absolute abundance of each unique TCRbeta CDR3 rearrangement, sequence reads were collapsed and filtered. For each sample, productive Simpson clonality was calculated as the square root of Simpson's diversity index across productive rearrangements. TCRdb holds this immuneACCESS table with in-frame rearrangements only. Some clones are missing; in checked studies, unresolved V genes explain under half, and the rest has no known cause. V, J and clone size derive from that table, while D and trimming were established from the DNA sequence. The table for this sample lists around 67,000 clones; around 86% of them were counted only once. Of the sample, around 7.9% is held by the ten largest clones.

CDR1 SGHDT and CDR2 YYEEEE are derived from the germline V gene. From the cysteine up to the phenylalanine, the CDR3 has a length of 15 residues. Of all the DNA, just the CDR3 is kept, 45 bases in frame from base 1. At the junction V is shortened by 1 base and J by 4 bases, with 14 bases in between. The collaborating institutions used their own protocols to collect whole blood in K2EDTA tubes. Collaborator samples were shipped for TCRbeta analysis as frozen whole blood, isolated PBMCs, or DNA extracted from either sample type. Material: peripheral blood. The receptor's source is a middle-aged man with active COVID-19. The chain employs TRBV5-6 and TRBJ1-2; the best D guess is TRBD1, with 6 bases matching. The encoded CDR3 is CASSLPGQLVYGYTF. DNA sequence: TGTGCCAGCAGCTTGCCTGGACAGTTGGTCTATGGCTACACCTTC.